The clone carrying this TCR beta chain was seen a handful of times. What it recognizes is unknown. These data belong to a study of cytomegalovirus exposure and HLA in healthy donors. With 3 bases removed from V and 9 bases from J, the gap between germline ends came to 14 bases. This CDR3 comprises 13 residues. Germline V CDR1 and CDR2: SGHTA, FQGNSA. 60 Vbeta and 13 Jbeta primers were used in PCR. TCRdb keeps only in-frame clones here, not all; method: immunoSEQ multiplex PCR. The table has around 90,000 clones, 60% to 65% seen once. Study-wide points: TCR beta chains numbering under 200 were designated cytomegalovirus-associated.

The receptor comes from a human donor in good health. The sequenced sample consisted of PBMCs. V usage is TRBV7-2 and J usage is TRBJ1-1; no definite D call. CDR3 loop: CASSFSWTGKAFF. The DNA of the CDR3 is TGTGCCAGCAGCTTCTCCTGGACTGGAAAAGCTTTCTTT.